These 29 T cell receptor beta chains came from one sample sequenced in a study of shared clonotypes between healthy human individuals. The table came from immunoSEQ multiplex PCR; TCRdb's copy has only in-frame clones and leaves some out. Among 2,100,000 or so clones listed, 95% were seen once. Specimen: naive CD4+ T cells sorted from blood. Subset indicated: CD45RA+ positively selected. These receptor sequences come from a man aged 18-30 years in good health.

This chain connects TRBV5-5 to TRBJ1-3; the D is unclear. The CDR3 is 16 residues long. The V gene lost 1 base and the J gene lost 0 bases, with 11 bases spanning the gap. CDR1 and CDR2 from the germline V gene are SGHKS and YYEKEE (reference sequence). CDR3 amino acids: CASSLTDWPSGNTIYF. CDR3 nucleotide sequence: TGTGCCAGCAGCTTGACAGATTGGCCCTCTGGAAACACCATATATTTT.

The rearrangement links TRBV19 to TRBJ2-2, with 10 bases identical to TRBD2. CDR1 is LNHDA and CDR2 is SQIVND in the germline V gene (reference sequence). V gave up 8 bases and J gave up 5 bases; unmatched junction bases: 5. This CDR3 comprises 14 residues. CDR3: CASLAGDWTGELFF. Written as DNA, the CDR3 is TGTGCCAGTCTAGCGGGAGATTGGACCGGGGAGCTGTTTTTT.

The chain recombines TRBV20-1 with TRBJ1-1; 9 nucleotides align to TRBD1. The germline V gene has CDR1 DFQATT and CDR2 SNEGSKA (reference sequence). This CDR3 comprises 11 residues. CDR3 sequence: CRGQGMTEAFF. The CDR3 coding sequence is TGCAGGGGACAGGGAATGACTGAAGCTTTCTTT.

The chain carries TRBV2 and TRBJ2-6; perhaps D is TRBD1 or TRBD2 (5 bases each). This CDR3 is 13 amino acids long. The V gene lost 8 bases and the J gene lost 4 bases, with 9 bases spanning the gap. Germline CDR1 SNHLY, CDR2 FYNNEI. The CDR3 region is CASSRDGANVLTF. The CDR3 DNA follows: TGTGCCAGCTCTCGGGACGGGGCCAACGTCCTGACTTTC.

This sequence joins TRBV2 and TRBJ2-5, with D possibly being TRBD1 (5 bases). The CDR3 consists of 11 residues. CDR1 is SNHLY, CDR2 FYNNEI, per germline. Trimming stripped 6 bases from V and 9 bases from J, with 11 bases between. This chain's CDR3 is CASRAGHPQYF. In nucleotides, the CDR3 is TGTGCCAGCAGAGCAGGGCATCCCCAGTACTTC.

This chain connects TRBV6-1 to TRBJ2-3; 8 bases match TRBD1. CDR1 is MNHNS, CDR2 SASEGT, per germline. V was pared by 4 bases and J by 4 bases, with 10 bases of the junction left unmatched. The CDR3 totals 16 residues. The CDR3 sequence: CASSGWSGTGADTQYF. CDR3 nucleotide sequence: TGTGCCAGCAGTGGCTGGTCCGGGACAGGAGCAGATACGCAGTATTTT.

The chain combines TRBV6-4 with TRBJ2-5, with 9 positions matching TRBD1. Germline CDR1 is MRHNA and CDR2 is SNTAGT. The CDR3 length is 16 residues. Trimming took 6 bases from V and 5 from J; bases not matched to a gene: 13. In DNA, the CDR3 is TGTGCCAGCAGGGACAGGGGAAAAAGTGCCAGGGAGACCCAGTACTTC. Its protein is CASRDRGKSARETQYF.

The chain links TRBV6-1 to TRBJ1-4; 7 bases are shared with TRBD1. V dropped 0 bases and J dropped 8; count of bases not matched to a gene: 9. The CDR3 spans 16 residues. CDR1 and CDR2 from the germline V gene are MNHNS and SASEGT. The CDR3 region is CASSEARGQILEKLFF. As DNA, the CDR3 is TGTGCCAGCAGTGAAGCGCGGGGACAGATACTAGAAAAACTGTTTTTT.

This chain joins TRBV21-1 and TRBJ2-7; the D segment call TRBD1 is taken from the table without a DNA check. TRBV21-1 is marked as a pseudogene. The CDR3 has 15 residues. In DNA, the CDR3 is TGTGCCAGCAGCAAAGGAGGAACAGGGTGGTACGAGCAGTACTTC. Encoded protein: CASSKGGTGWYEQYF.

This clone is a singleton in its sample. J is TRBJ2-3 and V is TRBV27; 8 bases match TRBD2. From germline, CDR1 is MNHEY and CDR2 SMNVEV (reference sequence). CDR3 length: 15 amino acids. V shed 5 bases, J shed 1 base, and the junction held 5 bases outside the gene matches. CDR3 DNA: TGTGCCAGCAGTCGGCCGGGACTAGGCACAGATACGCAGTATTTT. It specifies CASSRPGLGTDTQYF.

The rearrangement joins TRBV28 to TRBJ1-5, with 7 positions matching TRBD1. This CDR3 has 16 residues. The V gene end was trimmed by 5 bases and the J gene end by 2 bases; junction bases not matched to a gene: 9. Germline CDR1 reads MDHEN; CDR2 reads SYDVKM. The CDR3 reads CASSLRQGVGNQPQHF. CDR3 in DNA: TGTGCCAGCAGTCTACGACAGGGTGTGGGCAATCAGCCCCAGCATTTT.

The rearrangement joins TRBV19 to TRBJ2-1, with D hard to call. The CDR3 is made up of 14 amino acids. Per germline, CDR1 LNHDA and CDR2 SQIVND (reference sequence). Trimming removed 3 bases at V and 5 bases at J, with 11 bases between. The CDR3 DNA reads TGTGCCAGTAGTATTTTCGACACCGACAATGAGCAGTTCTTC. Amino acids: CASSIFDTDNEQFF.

This clone was recorded a few times. CDR3 residues: CASSLSTSGNTIYF. The CDR3 bases are TGTGCCAGCAGTCTGAGCACCTCTGGAAACACCATATATTTT. The J gene is TRBJ1-3, the V gene TRBV6-5; D unresolved. Germline V gene data show CDR1 as MNHEY and CDR2 as SVGAGI. The CDR3 is 14 residues long. Deletions cut 5 bases from V and 0 bases from J, with 8 bases between.

This chain joins TRBV18 and TRBJ1-1; TRBD1 aligns across 11 bases. Germline trimming cut 3 bases from V and 6 bases from J; bases unmatched to any gene: 6. Germline loops: CDR1 KGHSH, CDR2 LQKENI. The CDR3 is 15 amino acids. CDR3 residues: CASSPRTGGGAEAFF. The CDR3 region has the DNA TGTGCCAGCTCACCCCGGACAGGGGGCGGCGCTGAAGCTTTCTTT.

The chain has TRBV2 and TRBJ2-5; D may be TRBD1 (6 bases). The germline CDR1 and CDR2 sequences are SNHLY and FYNNEI. The CDR3 covers 13 residues. Trimming removed 6 bases from V and 4 bases from J, with 12 bases in between. The CDR3 region has the DNA TGTGCCAGCAGCAGGGGCACGGGAGAGACCCAGTACTTC. It yields the protein CASSRGTGETQYF.

This rearrangement joins TRBV5-4 to TRBJ1-2; D uncertain. Germline values: CDR1 SGHNT, CDR2 YYREEE (reference sequence). V lost 1 base and J 5 bases, leaving 12 bases between the germline ends. This CDR3 contains 14 residues. CDR3 in DNA: TGTGCCAGCAGCTTGTCCCCAGGAGGGTATGGCTACACCTTC. The encoded protein is CASSLSPGGYGYTF.

Comment on this clone: Other DNA sequences in this specimen translate into the identical CDR3. The genes are TRBV5-1 and TRBJ1-2; 7 nucleotides agree with TRBD1. The germline V gene has CDR1 SGHRS and CDR2 YFSETQ. The V segment lost 0 bases and the J segment 2 bases; nucleotides outside the gene matches: 4. The CDR3 extends over 15 amino acids. CDR3 DNA: TGCGCCAGCAGCTTGGAGACAGGGACCAACTATGGCTACACCTTC. It encodes CASSLETGTNYGYTF.

The chain combines TRBV9 with TRBJ1-5; D is uncertain. The CDR3 consists of 15 residues. V was trimmed by 0 bases and J by 3 bases, leaving 10 bases between them. Germline CDR1 is SGDLS and CDR2 is YYNGEE. CDR3: CASSVDDRYNQPQHF. The DNA of the CDR3 is TGTGCCAGCAGCGTAGATGACCGGTACAATCAGCCCCAGCATTTT.

About this clone: This specimen includes other DNA sequences encoding the same CDR3. V and J are TRBV18 and TRBJ2-5; D is possibly TRBD2 (6 bases). There are 13 residues in the CDR3. In germline, CDR1 is KGHSH, CDR2 LQKENI. V was pared by 0 bases and J by 5 bases, with 7 bases between. This CDR3 reads CASSPPGRETQYF. The DNA of the CDR3 is TGTGCCAGCTCACCACCGGGGAGGGAGACCCAGTACTTC.

This clone was found a few times. This chain links TRBV28 with TRBJ1-1, with no clear D. The V and J ends lost 7 bases and 1 base respectively, with 10 bases between them. This CDR3 contains 13 residues. Germline loops: CDR1 MDHEN, CDR2 SYDVKM. Here the CDR3 DNA reads TGTGCCAGCATCCTTGGTGGGAACACTGAAGCTTTCTTT. This encodes CASILGGNTEAFF.

The chain recombines TRBV28 with TRBJ1-1; no clear D gene. Germline V gene lookup returns CDR1 MDHEN and CDR2 SYDVKM. The CDR3 is made up of 11 amino acids. V dropped 10 bases and J dropped 6 bases, with 12 bases sitting between them. The CDR3 here is CANPAGAEAFF. The CDR3 DNA sequence: TGTGCCAACCCAGCCGGGGCTGAAGCTTTCTTT. Full variable domain (remainder filled in from reference TRBV28 and TRBJ1-1): DVKVTQSSRYLVKRTGEKVFLECVQDMDHENMFWYRQDPGLGLRLIYFSYDVKMKEKGDIPEGYSVSREKKERFSLILESASTNQTSMYLCANPAGAEAFFGQGTRLTVV.

The V and J genes are TRBV5-1 and TRBJ2-3; the D is unclear. V lost 0 bases, J lost 0 bases, and 5 bases lay in between. Germline values: CDR1 SGHRS, CDR2 YFSETQ. The CDR3 is 14 residues long. The CDR3 loop reads CASSLVMSTDTQYF. The CDR3 DNA reads as TGCGCCAGCAGCTTGGTAATGAGCACAGATACGCAGTATTTT.

J is TRBJ1-5 and V is TRBV28; TRBD1 matches 9 bases. Germline trimming cut 9 bases from V and 6 bases from J; bases unmatched to any gene: 9. Germline CDR1 reads MDHEN; CDR2 reads SYDVKM. CDR3 length: 14 residues. The CDR3 is CASSTGGSGQPQHF. The CDR3 DNA reads as TGTGCCAGTTCCACAGGGGGCAGTGGTCAGCCCCAGCATTTT.

This rearrangement joins TRBV7-2 to TRBJ1-3; no reliable D call. CDR3 length equals 13 residues. Germline CDR1 is SGHTA and CDR2 is FQGNSA. V shed 3 bases and J shed 12 bases, with 15 bases lying between them. CDR3: CASSLERGSIIYF. For the CDR3, the DNA is TGTGCCAGCAGCTTGGAAAGAGGGTCTATCATATATTTT.

Worth noting for this clone: Within the sample, other DNA sequences also encode this same CDR3. V and J are TRBV6-1 and TRBJ1-2, with a possible D match to TRBD1 (6 bases). Germline values: CDR1 MNHNS, CDR2 SASEGT. Trimming took off 5 bases at V and 2 bases at J, with 9 bases between the two ends. The CDR3 has 13 residues. In DNA, the CDR3 is TGTGCCAGCAGTTTAGGACAGAACTATGGCTACACCTTC. It is translated as CASSLGQNYGYTF.

J is TRBJ1-1 and V is TRBV29-1; 11 bases are a match to TRBD1. V was pared by 8 bases and J by 0 bases, with 11 bases of the junction left unmatched. CDR1 SQVTM and CDR2 ANQGSEA come from the germline V gene. This CDR3 is built from 16 residues. The DNA of the CDR3 is TGCAGCACCAGAGGACAGGGGGCCAACATGAACACTGAAGCTTTCTTT. Its translation is CSTRGQGANMNTEAFF.

The chain uses TRBV30 and TRBJ1-1; D ambiguous. The CDR3 is 14 residues long. CDR1 and CDR2 (germline): GTSNPN, SVGIG (reference sequence). The V and J ends lost 2 bases and 6 bases respectively, with 16 bases between them. CDR3 coding DNA: TGTGCCTGGAGTCTGTCACCCCTGGGCGCTGAAGCTTTCTTT. Translated: CAWSLSPLGAEAFF.

The chain employs TRBV9 and TRBJ2-1; 9 bases agree with TRBD2. The CDR3 consists of 16 residues. Trimming cost V 0 bases and J 5 bases; bases outside gene matches: 6. From germline, CDR1 is SGDLS and CDR2 YYNGEE. CDR3 DNA sequence: TGTGCCAGCAGCGTAGGAATAGCGGGGGTCGACAATGAGCAGTTCTTC. Protein: CASSVGIAGVDNEQFF.

The V and J genes are TRBV5-1 and TRBJ1-2; weak D call: TRBD1 (6 bases). Germline loops: CDR1 SGHRS, CDR2 YFSETQ. The V end lost 4 bases, the J end lost 8 bases, and 15 bases lay between the germline ends. The CDR3 sequence is 13 residues long. The CDR3 here is CASSQQGVEGYTF. CDR3 DNA sequence: TGCGCCAGCAGCCAACAGGGAGTAGAAGGCTACACCTTC.